This entry describes one T cell receptor beta chain. Trimming cost V 6 bases and J 3 bases, with 19 bases left between them. Per germline, CDR1 PRHDT and CDR2 FYEKMQ (reference sequence). This CDR3 contains 16 residues. The table came from immunoSEQ multiplex PCR; TCRdb's copy has only in-frame clones and leaves some out. This table holds approximately 80,000 clones, 75% to 95% found once. The data were obtained in a study of control samples from healthy donors and cancer patients. This clonotype was obtained from a man between 25 and 39 years old in good health. The material sequenced was blood. The chain employs TRBV13 and TRBJ2-3, with D possibly being TRBD2 (7 bases). The DNA of the CDR3 is TGTGCCAGCAGTCTGAACGGACGGGGGGCAACAGATACGCAGTATTTT. Protein product: CASSLNGRGATDTQYF. Full variable domain (missing parts from reference TRBV13 and TRBJ2-3): AAGVIQSPRHLIKEKRETATLKCYPIPRHDTVYWYQQGPGQDPQFLISFYEKMQSDKGSIPDRFSAQQFSDYHSELNMSSLELGDSALYFCASSLNGRGATDTQYFGPGTRLTVL.